This T cell receptor beta chain derives from a study of shared clonotypes between healthy human individuals. Study-wide findings and caveats: Memory subsets had estimated richness that was generally smaller than that of naive subsets. The four-donor shared clonotypes exceeded non-shared clonotypes in generation probability, with non-shared ones scoring lower.

V dropped 3 bases and J dropped 0 bases, with 10 bases sitting between them. Looked up from germline, CDR1 is SGHRS and CDR2 is YFSETQ. This CDR3 comprises 16 residues. Clones were sequenced by immunoSEQ multiplex PCR, and TCRdb holds only the in-frame ones, with some missing. The sample shows 600,000 to 750,000 clones, around 72% of them seen only once. Points on this clone: No antigen is known for it. Other DNA sequences within the sample encode an identical CDR3.

Participating donors were healthy, HIV-negative adults free of recent acute infections or vaccinations. The receptor was isolated from a woman aged 25 to 39 in good health. Material: memory CD4+ T cells sorted from blood. Sample subset: CD45RA-negative fraction. The J gene is TRBJ2-6, the V gene TRBV5-1; no definite D call. The CDR3 coding sequence is TGCGCCAGCAGCTCCTCCCCAAGCTCTGGGGCCAACGTCCTGACTTTC. Residues: CASSSSPSSGANVLTF.